This T cell receptor beta chain was sequenced for a study of long-term antiretroviral therapy in people with HIV. General observations from the study: It was observed that HIV repertoires exhibited narrower CDR3 length ranges than controls.

This clone was seen a few times. Its antigen remains unknown. In the United States, treatment was given to all participants with HIV. Survey level was the resolution at which the v3.0 immunoSEQ assay ran. Method: immunoSEQ multiplex PCR; TCRdb's copy keeps in-frame clones and lacks some. This sample has about 40,000 clones, with around 85% found just once. The sample in question was unsorted PBMCs, obtained 1.2 years after starting antiretroviral therapy. The TCR sequence derives from a woman aged 50 to 65 with HIV.

The CDR3 is CATSRDRGTYEQYF. CDR3 nucleotides: TGTGCCACCAGCAGAGATCGGGGGACCTACGAGCAGTACTTC. The V and J genes are TRBV15 and TRBJ2-7; possible D gene TRBD2, 6 bases. Trimming cost V 0 bases and J 2 bases, with 8 bases left between them. Germline CDR1 is LNHNV and CDR2 is YYDKDF (reference sequence). The CDR3 runs 14 residues.